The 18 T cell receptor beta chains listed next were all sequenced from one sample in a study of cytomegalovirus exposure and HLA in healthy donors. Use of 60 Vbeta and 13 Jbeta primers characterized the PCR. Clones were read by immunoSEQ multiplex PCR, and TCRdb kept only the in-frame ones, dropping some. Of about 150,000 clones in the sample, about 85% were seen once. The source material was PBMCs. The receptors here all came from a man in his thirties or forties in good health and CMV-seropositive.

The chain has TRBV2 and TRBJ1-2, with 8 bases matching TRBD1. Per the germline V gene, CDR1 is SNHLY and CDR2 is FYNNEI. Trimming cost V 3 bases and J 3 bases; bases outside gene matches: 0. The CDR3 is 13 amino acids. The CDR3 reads CASSETGDYGYTF. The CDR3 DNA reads TGTGCCAGCAGTGAGACAGGGGACTATGGCTACACCTTC.

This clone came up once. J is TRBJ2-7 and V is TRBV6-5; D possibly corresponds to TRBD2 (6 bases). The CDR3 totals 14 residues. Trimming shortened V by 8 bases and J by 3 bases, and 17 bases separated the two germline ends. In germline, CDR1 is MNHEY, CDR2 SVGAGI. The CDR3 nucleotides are TGTGCCAGCCGCTCGGGAGCCTCCCTCTACGAGCAGTACTTC. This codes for CASRSGASLYEQYF.

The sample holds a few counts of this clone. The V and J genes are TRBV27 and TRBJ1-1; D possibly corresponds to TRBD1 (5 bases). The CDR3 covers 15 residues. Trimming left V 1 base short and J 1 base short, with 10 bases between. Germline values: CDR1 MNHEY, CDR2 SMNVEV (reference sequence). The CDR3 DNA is TGTGCCAGCAGTTTATGGGGCATTGCGAACACTGAAGCTTTCTTT. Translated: CASSLWGIANTEAFF.

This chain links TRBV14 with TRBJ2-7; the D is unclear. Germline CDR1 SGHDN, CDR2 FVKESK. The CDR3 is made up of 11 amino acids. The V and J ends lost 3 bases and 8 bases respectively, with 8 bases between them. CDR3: CASSHGPQQYF. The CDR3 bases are TGTGCCAGCAGCCATGGCCCCCAGCAGTACTTC.

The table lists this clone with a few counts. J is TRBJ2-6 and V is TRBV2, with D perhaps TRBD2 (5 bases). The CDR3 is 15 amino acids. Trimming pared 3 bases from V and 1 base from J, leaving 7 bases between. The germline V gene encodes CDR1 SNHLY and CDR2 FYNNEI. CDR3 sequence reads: CASSDEGSGANVLTF. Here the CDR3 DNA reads TGTGCCAGCAGTGACGAGGGTTCTGGGGCCAACGTCCTGACTTTC.

CDR3 nucleotide sequence: TGTGCCAGCAGCGCCGTGGGACAGGGGGTCCACGAGCAGTACTTC. This encodes CASSAVGQGVHEQYF. J is TRBJ2-7 and V is TRBV7-9, with 11 bases aligning to TRBD1. With V trimmed by 5 bases and J by 5 bases, 8 bases remained unmatched. Germline CDR1 is SEHNR and CDR2 is FQNEAQ (reference sequence). This CDR3 has 15 amino acids.

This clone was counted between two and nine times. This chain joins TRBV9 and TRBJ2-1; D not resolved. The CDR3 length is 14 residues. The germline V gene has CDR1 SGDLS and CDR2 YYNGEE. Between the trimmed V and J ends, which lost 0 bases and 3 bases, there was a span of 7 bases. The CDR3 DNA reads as TGTGCCAGCAGCGTAGACATCAGCTACAATGAGCAGTTCTTC. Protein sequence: CASSVDISYNEQFF.

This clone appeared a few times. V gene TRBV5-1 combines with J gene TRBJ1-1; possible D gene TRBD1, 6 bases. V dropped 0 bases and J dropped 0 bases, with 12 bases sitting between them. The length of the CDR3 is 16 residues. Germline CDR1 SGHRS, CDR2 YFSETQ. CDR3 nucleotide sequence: TGCGCCAGCAGCTTGGAGGGGGTCTCAATGAACACTGAAGCTTTCTTT. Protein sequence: CASSLEGVSMNTEAFF.

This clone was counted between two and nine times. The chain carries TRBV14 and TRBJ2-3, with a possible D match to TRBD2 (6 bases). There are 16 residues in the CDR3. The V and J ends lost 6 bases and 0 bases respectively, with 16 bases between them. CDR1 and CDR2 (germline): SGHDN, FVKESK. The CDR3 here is CASRRGTDMSTDTQYF. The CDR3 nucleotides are TGTGCCAGCAGGCGGGGCACCGACATGAGCACAGATACGCAGTATTTT.

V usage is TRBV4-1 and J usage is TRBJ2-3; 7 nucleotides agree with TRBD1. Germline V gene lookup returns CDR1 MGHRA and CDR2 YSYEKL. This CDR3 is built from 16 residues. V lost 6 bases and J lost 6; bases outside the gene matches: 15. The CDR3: CASSSPRDTRGDTQYF. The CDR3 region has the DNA TGCGCCAGCAGTTCCCCTCGGGACACCAGGGGGGATACGCAGTATTTT.

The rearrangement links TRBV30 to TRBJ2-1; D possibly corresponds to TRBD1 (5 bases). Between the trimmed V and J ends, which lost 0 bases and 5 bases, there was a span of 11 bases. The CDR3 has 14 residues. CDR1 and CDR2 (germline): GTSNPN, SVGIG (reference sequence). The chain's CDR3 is CAWSVVGAHNEQFF. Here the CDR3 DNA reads TGTGCCTGGAGTGTAGTAGGGGCCCACAATGAGCAGTTCTTC.

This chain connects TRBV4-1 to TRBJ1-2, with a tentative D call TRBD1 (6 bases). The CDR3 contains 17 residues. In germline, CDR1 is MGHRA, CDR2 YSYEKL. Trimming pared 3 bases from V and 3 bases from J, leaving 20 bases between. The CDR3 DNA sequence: TGCGCCAGCAGCCAGGAAAGAACAGGGATAGGGTACTATGGCTACACCTTC. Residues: CASSQERTGIGYYGYTF.

The CDR3 protein is CASSSPGTYNEQFF. The CDR3 DNA reads TGTGCCAGTAGTAGCCCAGGGACCTACAATGAGCAGTTCTTC. This chain links TRBV19 with TRBJ2-1, with D tentatively TRBD1 (5 bases). Germline V lookup: CDR1 LNHDA, CDR2 SQIVND (reference sequence). Trimming stripped 4 bases from V and 2 bases from J, with 9 bases between. The CDR3 spans 14 residues.

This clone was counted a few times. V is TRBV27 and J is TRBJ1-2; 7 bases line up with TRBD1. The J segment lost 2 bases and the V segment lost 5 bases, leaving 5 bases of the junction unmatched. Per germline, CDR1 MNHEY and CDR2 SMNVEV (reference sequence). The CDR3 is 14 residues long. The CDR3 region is CASSPGRGNYGYTF. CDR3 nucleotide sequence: TGTGCCAGCAGTCCCGGCAGGGGGAACTATGGCTACACCTTC.

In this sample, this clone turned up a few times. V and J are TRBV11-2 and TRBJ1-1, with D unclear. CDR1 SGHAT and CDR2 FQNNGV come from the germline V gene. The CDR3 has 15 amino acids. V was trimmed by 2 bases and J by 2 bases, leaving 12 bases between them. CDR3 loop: CASSLLDQANTEAFF. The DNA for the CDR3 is TGTGCCAGCAGCTTACTTGATCAAGCTAACACTGAAGCTTTCTTT.

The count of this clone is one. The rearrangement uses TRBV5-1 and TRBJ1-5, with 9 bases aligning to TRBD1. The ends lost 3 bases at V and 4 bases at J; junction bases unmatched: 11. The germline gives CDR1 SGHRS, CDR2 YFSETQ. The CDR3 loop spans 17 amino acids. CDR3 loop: CASSSGQGQGMNQPQHF. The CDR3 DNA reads TGCGCCAGCAGCTCGGGGCAGGGACAGGGAATGAATCAGCCCCAGCATTTT.

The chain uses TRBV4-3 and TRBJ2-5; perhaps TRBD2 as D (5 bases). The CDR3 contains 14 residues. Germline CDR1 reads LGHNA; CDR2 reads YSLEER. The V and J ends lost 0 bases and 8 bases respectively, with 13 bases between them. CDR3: CASSQEVGVSTQYF. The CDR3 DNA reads TGCGCCAGCAGCCAAGAGGTCGGGGTGTCAACCCAGTACTTC.

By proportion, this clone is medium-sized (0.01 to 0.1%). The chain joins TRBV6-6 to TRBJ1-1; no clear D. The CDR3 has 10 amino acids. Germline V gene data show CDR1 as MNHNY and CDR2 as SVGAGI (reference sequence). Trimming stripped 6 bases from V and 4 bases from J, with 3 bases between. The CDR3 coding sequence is TGTGCCAGCAGACTCACTGAAGCTTTCTTT. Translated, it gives CASRLTEAFF.